The 16 T cell receptor beta chains below were found in one sample sequenced in a study of regulatory T cells in long-lasting Graves disease. Time point defined: persistent/refractory GD, antithyroid drugs over 5 years with positive TRAb. PBMCs were the source of the RNA used for TCR sequencing. To make TCR beta libraries, researchers used iRepertoire HTBI primers and Arm-PCR of CDR3 regions. In TCRdb, the multiplex PCR reads were re-called with MiXCR into one record per CDR3 protein. The table shows 310,000 or so distinct CDR3 sequences, with around 20% occurring only once. Sequenced here: peripheral blood mononuclear cells (PBMCs), sampled when the disease was refractory, from a patient treated with antithyroid drugs. These receptors were obtained from a female donor with Graves disease.

Of note for this clonotype: It may be a read error: a sequence one base away is much more abundant. The CDR3 does not end in the conserved phenylalanine or tryptophan, so this is likely a read error. This chain connects TRBV5-5 to TRBJ1-2, with 8 bases lining up with TRBD1. CDR1 is SGHKS and CDR2 is YYEKEE in the germline V gene (reference sequence). The junction had 10 bases not matched to a gene; V was cut back by 4 bases and J by 5 bases. This CDR3 is 15 amino acids long. The CDR3 bases are TGTGCCAGCAGCCCCGGCAGGGGGCGGGGGTATGGCTACACCCTC. Its protein is CASSPGRGRGYGYTL.

The chain has TRBV9 and TRBJ1-3; D is unresolved. The germline gives CDR1 SGDLS, CDR2 YYNGEE. Between the trimmed V and J ends, which lost 3 bases and 1 base, there was a span of 11 bases. The CDR3 has 15 amino acids. CDR3 residues: CASSATTASGNTIYF. The CDR3 bases are TGTGCCAGCAGCGCAACTACCGCGTCTGGAAACACCATATATTTT.

In its sample, this clonotype was seen once. V gene TRBV19 combines with J gene TRBJ2-1; 10 positions match TRBD1. The junction had 9 bases not matched to a gene; V was cut back by 4 bases and J by 6 bases. Germline V gives CDR1 LNHDA, CDR2 SQIVND (reference sequence). The CDR3 covers 16 residues. CDR3 residues: CASSKGGTGEFNEQFF. The CDR3 DNA is TGTGCCAGTAGTAAAGGGGGGACAGGGGAATTCAATGAGCAGTTCTTC.

About this clonotype: A much larger clone lies a single base off, so this may be a read error. This rearrangement joins TRBV12-3 or TRBV12-4 to TRBJ1-1; the D gene is possibly TRBD1 (5 bases). V was pared by 7 bases and J by 0 bases, with 12 bases between. The CDR3 is made up of 14 amino acids. The CDR3 sequence is CASNRGTLNTEAFF. CDR3 nucleotide sequence: TGTGCCAGCAACCGGGGGACGCTGAACACTGAAGCTTTCTTT.

The chain uses TRBV11-2 and TRBJ2-7; TRBD1 is a possible D gene (6 bases). The ends were cut back, 6 bases at V and 2 bases at J, with 11 bases in the middle. Germline CDR1 and CDR2: SGHAT and FQNNGV. This CDR3 comprises 13 residues. The CDR3 coding sequence is TGTGCCAGCAGAGAGCCAGGGGCCTACGAGCAGTACTTC. It yields the protein CASREPGAYEQYF.

This chain uses TRBV5-1 with TRBJ1-3, with D possibly matching TRBD1 (5 bases). CDR1 and CDR2 from the germline V gene are SGHRS and YFSETQ. V lost 4 bases, J lost 9 bases, and 17 bases lay in between. CDR3 length: 14 amino acids. The DNA of the CDR3 is TGCGCCAGCAGCGGGGCCGGGGCTGGTGGCACCATATATTTT. Translating gives CASSGAGAGGTIYF.

There are many counts of this clonotype. The V and J genes are TRBV28 and TRBJ1-1; 12 nucleotides match TRBD1. The CDR3 covers 17 residues. J was trimmed by 1 base and V by 3 bases; bases with no gene match: 6. Per germline, CDR1 MDHEN and CDR2 SYDVKM. The CDR3 protein is CASSLGGQGARNTEAFF. CDR3 sequence (DNA): TGTGCCAGCAGTTTGGGGGGACAGGGGGCCAGGAACACTGAAGCTTTCTTT.

CDR3 DNA sequence: TGCGCCAGCAGCTTGAACGCGGAGACAAACCCAGAGACCCAGTACTTC. Encoded protein: CASSLNAETNPETQYF. The chain employs TRBV5-1 and TRBJ2-5; D is unclear. This CDR3 spans 16 amino acids. Germline V gene lookup returns CDR1 SGHRS and CDR2 YFSETQ. The germline V and J ends were trimmed by 1 base and 4 bases, with 17 bases remaining between them.

This clonotype has ten or more counts. The rearrangement joins TRBV10-3 to TRBJ1-5; TRBD1 might be the D (6 bases). Germline loops: CDR1 ENHRY, CDR2 SYGVKD. The CDR3 has 14 amino acids. V shed 2 bases and J shed 1 base, with 6 bases lying between them. The CDR3 protein is CAISEQGSNQPQHF. CDR3 DNA sequence: TGTGCCATCAGTGAGCAGGGGAGCAATCAGCCCCAGCATTTT.

This clonotype was seen many times. The V gene is TRBV12-3 or TRBV12-4, the J gene TRBJ1-1; 8 bases line up with TRBD1. This CDR3 spans 13 amino acids. The V segment lost 2 bases and the J segment 8 bases; nucleotides outside the gene matches: 4. CDR3 nucleotide sequence: TGTGCCAGCAGTTTAAGGACAGGGCGCGAAGCTTTCTTT. Translated, it gives CASSLRTGREAFF.

The rearrangement joins TRBV29-1 to TRBJ2-1; 8 bases agree with TRBD1. The V gene end was trimmed by 7 bases and the J gene end by 6 bases; junction bases not matched to a gene: 5. Germline CDR1 and CDR2: SQVTM and ANQGSEA. This CDR3 is 12 amino acids long. The DNA of the CDR3 is TGCAGCGGGCAGGGGGCTCGCAATGAGCAGTTCTTC. Its protein is CSGQGARNEQFF.

This sequence joins TRBV7-3 and TRBJ1-1; weak D call: TRBD1 (6 bases). Trimming pared 5 bases from V and 0 bases from J, leaving 16 bases between. The germline CDR1 and CDR2 sequences are SGHTA and FQGTGA. This CDR3 is built from 16 residues. DNA for the CDR3: TGTGCCAGCAGCCAAGCCGGGACACATATGAACACTGAAGCTTTCTTT. Protein product: CASSQAGTHMNTEAFF.

This clonotype was counted many times. The rearrangement uses TRBV2 and TRBJ1-5; 7 bases match TRBD1. Looked up from germline, CDR1 is SNHLY and CDR2 is FYNNEI. With V trimmed by 7 bases and J by 2 bases, 8 bases remained unmatched. The CDR3 has 15 residues. The CDR3 DNA sequence: TGTGCCAGCAATTCAGGGGGGATACGCAATCAGCCCCAGCATTTT. Translation: CASNSGGIRNQPQHF.

In the case of this clonotype: No conserved phenylalanine or tryptophan is present at the end of the CDR3, so a read error is the likely explanation. The rearrangement links TRBV18 to TRBJ2-2; D gene unclear. The CDR3 length is 13 residues. Trimming pared 6 bases from V and 1 base from J, leaving 6 bases between. CDR1 is KGHSH and CDR2 is LQKENI in the germline V gene. The CDR3 here is CASSLQNTGELFL. CDR3 nucleotides: TGTGCCAGCTCCCTGCAGAACACCGGGGAGCTGTTTCTT.

This clonotype came up many times. This chain connects TRBV7-2 to TRBJ2-7; D possibly matches TRBD1 or TRBD2 (5 bases each). V lost 6 bases and J lost 3, with 15 bases in between. This CDR3 contains 14 residues. CDR1 is SGHTA, CDR2 FQGNSA, per germline. The CDR3 nucleotides are TGTGCCAGCAGATTACCGGGACGGAGCTACGAGCAGTACTTC. Translating it yields CASRLPGRSYEQYF. The whole variable domain, remainder taken from reference TRBV7-2 and TRBJ2-7, is GAGVSQSPSNKVTEKGKDVELRCDPISGHTALYWYRQSLGQGLEFLIYFQGNSAPDKSGLPSDRFSAERTGGSVSTLTIQRTQQEDSAVYLCASRLPGRSYEQYFGPGTRLTVT.

This clonotype was seen only a few times. The CDR3 protein is CASSLARVGRTEAFF. The CDR3 nucleotides read TGTGCCAGCAGCTTAGCGCGGGTGGGCCGCACTGAAGCTTTCTTT. V usage is TRBV7-9 and J usage is TRBJ1-1; unclear D gene. CDR1 SEHNR and CDR2 FQNEAQ come from the germline V gene (reference sequence). Trimming took off 0 bases at V and 4 bases at J, with 12 bases between the two ends. The CDR3 contains 15 residues. The full variable domain, its missing parts supplied by reference TRBV7-9 and TRBJ1-1, is DTGVSQNPRHKITKRGQNVTFRCDPISEHNRLYWYRQTLGQGPEFLTYFQNEAQLEKSRLLSDRFSAERPKGSFSTLEIQRTEQGDSAMYLCASSLARVGRTEAFFGQGTRLTVV.